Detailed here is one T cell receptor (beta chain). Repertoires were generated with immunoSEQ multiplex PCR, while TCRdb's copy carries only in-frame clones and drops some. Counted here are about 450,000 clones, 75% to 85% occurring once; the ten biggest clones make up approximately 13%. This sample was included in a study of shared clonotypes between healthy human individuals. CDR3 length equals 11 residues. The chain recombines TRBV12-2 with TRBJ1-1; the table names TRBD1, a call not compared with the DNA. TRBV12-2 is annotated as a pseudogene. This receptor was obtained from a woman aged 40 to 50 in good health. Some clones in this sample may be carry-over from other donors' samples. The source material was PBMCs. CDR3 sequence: CASRPRQGAFF. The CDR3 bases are TGTGCAAGTCGCCCACGACAAGGAGCTTTCTTT.